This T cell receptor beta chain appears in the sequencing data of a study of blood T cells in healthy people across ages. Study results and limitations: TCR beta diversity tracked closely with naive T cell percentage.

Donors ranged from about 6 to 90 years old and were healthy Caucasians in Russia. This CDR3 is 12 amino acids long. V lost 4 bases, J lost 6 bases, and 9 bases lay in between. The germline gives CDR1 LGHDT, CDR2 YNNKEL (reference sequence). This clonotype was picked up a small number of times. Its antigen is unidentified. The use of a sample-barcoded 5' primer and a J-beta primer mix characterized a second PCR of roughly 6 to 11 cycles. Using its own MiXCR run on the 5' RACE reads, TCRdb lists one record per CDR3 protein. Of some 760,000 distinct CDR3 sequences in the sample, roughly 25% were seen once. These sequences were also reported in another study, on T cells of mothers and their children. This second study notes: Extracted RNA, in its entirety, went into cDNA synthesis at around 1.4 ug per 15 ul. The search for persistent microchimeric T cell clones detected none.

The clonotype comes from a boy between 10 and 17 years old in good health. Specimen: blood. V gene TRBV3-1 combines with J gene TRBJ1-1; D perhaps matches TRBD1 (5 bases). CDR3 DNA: TGTGCCAGCAGCCCAGGGAGGCCTGAAGCTTTCTTT. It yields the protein CASSPGRPEAFF. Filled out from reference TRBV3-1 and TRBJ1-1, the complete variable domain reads DTAVSQTPKYLVTQMGNDKSIKCEQNLGHDTMYWYKQDSKKFLKIMFSYNNKELIINETVPNRFSPKSPDKAHLNLHINSLELGDSAVYFCASSPGRPEAFFGQGTRLTVV.